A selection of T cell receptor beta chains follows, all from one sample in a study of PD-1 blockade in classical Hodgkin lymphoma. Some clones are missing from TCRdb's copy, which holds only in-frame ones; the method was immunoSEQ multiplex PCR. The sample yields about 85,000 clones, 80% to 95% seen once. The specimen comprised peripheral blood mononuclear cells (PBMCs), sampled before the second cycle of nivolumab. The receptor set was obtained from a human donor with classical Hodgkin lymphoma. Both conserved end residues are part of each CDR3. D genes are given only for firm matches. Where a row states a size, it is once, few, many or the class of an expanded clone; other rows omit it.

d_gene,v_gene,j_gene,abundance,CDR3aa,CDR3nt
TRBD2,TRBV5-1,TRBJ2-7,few,CASSLSTSGSSYEQYF,TGCGCCAGCAGCCTTTCGACTAGCGGGAGCTCCTACGAGCAGTACTTC
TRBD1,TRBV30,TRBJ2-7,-,CAWRGDSYEQYF,TGTGCCTGGAGGGGGGACAGCTACGAGCAGTACTTC
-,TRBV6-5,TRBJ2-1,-,CASSSGYNEQFF,TGTGCCAGCAGTTCGGGGTACAATGAGCAGTTCTTC
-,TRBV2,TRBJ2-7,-,CASDFGLLYEQYF,TGTGCCAGCGACTTTGGACTACTCTACGAGCAGTACTTC
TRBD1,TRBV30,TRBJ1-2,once,CAAYPGQNYGYTF,TGTGCCGCCTACCCGGGACAGAACTATGGCTACACCTTC
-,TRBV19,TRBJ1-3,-,CASSMSGNTIYF,TGTGCCAGTAGTATGTCTGGAAACACCATATATTTT
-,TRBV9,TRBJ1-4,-,CASSVGQGFNEKLFF,TGTGCCAGCAGCGTCGGGCAGGGCTTTAATGAAAAACTGTTTTTT
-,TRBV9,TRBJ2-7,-,CASSVAGSYEQYF,TGTGCCAGCAGCGTAGCGGGATCCTACGAGCAGTACTTC
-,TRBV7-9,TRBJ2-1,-,CASSKLTQPGDEQFF,TGTGCCAGCAGCAAATTGACTCAACCGGGAGATGAGCAGTTCTTC
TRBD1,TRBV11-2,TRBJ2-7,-,CASSPGPDRGRSEQYF,TGTGCCAGCAGCCCAGGGCCGGACAGGGGTAGGAGCGAGCAGTACTTC
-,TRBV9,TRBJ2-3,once,CASSVEGRMQDTQYF,TGTGCCAGCAGCGTAGAAGGGCGAATGCAAGATACGCAGTATTTT
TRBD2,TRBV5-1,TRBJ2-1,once,CASSLAIAGVGAYNEQFF,TGCGCCAGCAGCTTGGCCATAGCGGGAGTCGGTGCTTACAATGAGCAGTTCTTC
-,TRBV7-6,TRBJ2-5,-,CASSFGRGQETQYF,TGTGCCAGCAGCTTTGGACGGGGTCAAGAGACCCAGTACTTC
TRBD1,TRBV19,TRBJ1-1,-,CASSSRGQGFSSTEAFF,TGTGCCAGTAGTAGTCGGGGACAGGGGTTTTCGAGTACTGAAGCTTTCTTT
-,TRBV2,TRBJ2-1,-,CASSVAGSSYNEQFF,TGTGCCAGCAGTGTGGCCGGGAGCTCCTACAATGAGCAGTTCTTC
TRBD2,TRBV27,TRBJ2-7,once,CASSLNSGSAYEQYF,TGTGCCAGCAGTTTAAATAGCGGGAGTGCCTACGAGCAGTACTTC
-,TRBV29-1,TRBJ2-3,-,CSVEERGTDTQYF,TGCAGCGTTGAAGAAAGGGGCACAGATACGCAGTATTTT
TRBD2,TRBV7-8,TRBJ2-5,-,CASSFIAGGRQETQYF,TGTGCCAGCAGCTTCATAGCGGGAGGGAGACAAGAGACCCAGTACTTC
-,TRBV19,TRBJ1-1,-,CASSKGLGEAFF,TGTGCCAGTAGTAAAGGACTCGGGGAAGCTTTCTTT
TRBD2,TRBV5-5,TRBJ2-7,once,CASSTGLAEPAEQYF,TGTGCCAGCAGCACGGGACTAGCGGAACCTGCCGAGCAGTACTTC
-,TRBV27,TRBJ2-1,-,CASSLGASYNEQFF,TGTGCCAGCAGTTTGGGGGCATCCTACAATGAGCAGTTCTTC
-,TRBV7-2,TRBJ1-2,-,CASSLEGWASYGYTF,TGTGCCAGCAGCTTAGAGGGCTGGGCCTCTTATGGCTACACCTTC
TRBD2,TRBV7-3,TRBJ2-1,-,CASSPPALATAHNEQFF,TGTGCCAGCAGCCCCCCCGCACTAGCGACGGCCCACAATGAGCAGTTCTTC
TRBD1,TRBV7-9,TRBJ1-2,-,CASSLEGTGFTYGYTF,TGTGCCAGCAGCTTAGAAGGGACAGGATTCACCTATGGCTACACCTTC
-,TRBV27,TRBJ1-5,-,CASSFKSNQPQHF,TGTGCCAGCAGTTTTAAAAGCAATCAGCCCCAGCATTTT
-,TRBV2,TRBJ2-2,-,CASIKGQANAGELFF,TGTGCCAGCATCAAGGGACAAGCGAACGCCGGGGAGCTGTTTTTT
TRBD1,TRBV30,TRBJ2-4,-,CAWNPGQGRNIQYF,TGTGCCTGGAACCCGGGACAGGGACGAAACATTCAGTACTTC
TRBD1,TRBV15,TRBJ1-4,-,CATSRDIGTGEKLFF,TGTGCCACCAGCAGAGATATCGGGACAGGGGAAAAACTGTTTTTT
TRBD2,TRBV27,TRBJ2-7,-,CASSLAGAIHEQYF,TGTGCCAGCAGTTTAGCGGGAGCAATCCACGAGCAGTACTTC
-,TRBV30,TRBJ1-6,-,CAWKGTTNGPYNSPLHF,TGTGCCTGGAAGGGGACAACTAATGGCCCCTATAATTCACCCCTCCACTTT
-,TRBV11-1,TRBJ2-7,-,CASSLGATGGDEQYF,TGTGCCAGCAGCTTAGGGGCCACTGGGGGCGACGAGCAGTACTTC
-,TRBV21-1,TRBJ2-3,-,CASSKTLPRLAGVCTDTQYF,TGTGCCAGCAGCAAAACTCTCCCACGGTTGGCAGGGGTTTGCACAGATACGCAGTATTTT
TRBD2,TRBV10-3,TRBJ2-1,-,CAISEASGPPSSYNEQFF,TGTGCCATCAGTGAGGCTAGCGGGCCCCCGAGCTCCTACAATGAGCAGTTCTTC
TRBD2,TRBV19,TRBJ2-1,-,CASSIGPRHATSGTLNEQFF,TGTGCCAGTAGTATAGGACCGAGACATGCTACTAGCGGGACGCTCAATGAGCAGTTCTTC
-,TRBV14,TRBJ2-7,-,CASSPAPWNAYEQYF,TGTGCCAGCAGCCCCGCTCCCTGGAACGCCTACGAGCAGTACTTC
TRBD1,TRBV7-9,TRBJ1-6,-,CASSSGQGDNSPLHF,TGTGCCAGCAGCAGCGGACAGGGGGATAATTCACCCCTCCACTTT
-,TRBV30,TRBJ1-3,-,CAWSVPGGLGNTIYF,TGTGCCTGGAGTGTCCCCGGGGGGCTTGGAAACACCATATATTTT
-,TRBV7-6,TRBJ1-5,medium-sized,CASSEGGGQPQHF,TGTGCCAGCAGCGAGGGCGGGGGTCAGCCCCAGCATTTT
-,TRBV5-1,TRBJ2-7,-,CASSLKLTGGWSYEQYF,TGCGCCAGCAGCTTGAAATTAACCGGTGGGTGGTCCTACGAGCAGTACTTC
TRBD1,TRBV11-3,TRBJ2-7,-,CASSSKDRSYEQYF,TGTGCCAGCAGCTCCAAGGACAGGTCCTACGAGCAGTACTTC
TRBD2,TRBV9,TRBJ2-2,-,CASSLPPGLANTGELFF,TGTGCCAGCAGCTTACCCCCGGGACTAGCGAACACCGGGGAGCTGTTTTTT
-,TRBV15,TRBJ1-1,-,CATSPRTAKDTEAFF,TGTGCCACCAGCCCCCGGACAGCAAAGGACACTGAAGCTTTCTTT
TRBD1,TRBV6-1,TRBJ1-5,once,CASQGAHNQPQHF,TGTGCCAGCCAGGGGGCGCACAATCAGCCCCAGCATTTT
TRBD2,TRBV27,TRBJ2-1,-,CASKYRGLAVLEQFF,TGTGCCAGCAAATACAGAGGACTAGCGGTATTGGAGCAGTTCTTC
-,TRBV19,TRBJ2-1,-,CASRDSLSYNEQFF,TGTGCCAGTAGGGACAGCCTCTCCTACAATGAGCAGTTCTTC
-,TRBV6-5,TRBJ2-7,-,CASSYGPRQSYEQYF,TGTGCCAGCAGTTACGGCCCACGGCAGTCCTACGAGCAGTACTTC
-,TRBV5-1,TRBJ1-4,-,CASSPARGAATNEKLFF,TGCGCCAGCAGCCCGGCGAGGGGAGCTGCAACTAATGAAAAACTGTTTTTT
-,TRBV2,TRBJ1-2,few,CASSDDYGYTF,TGTGCCAGCAGTGATGACTATGGCTACACCTTC
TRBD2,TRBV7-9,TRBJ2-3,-,CASSSGGDTQYF,TGTGCCAGCAGCTCGGGAGGGGATACGCAGTATTTT
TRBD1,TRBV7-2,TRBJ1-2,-,CASRNPGQGASGYTF,TGTGCCAGCAGGAACCCGGGACAGGGGGCCAGTGGCTACACCTTC
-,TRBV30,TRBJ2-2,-,CAWSLGHKNTGELFF,TGTGCCTGGAGTCTGGGGCACAAGAACACCGGGGAGCTGTTTTTT
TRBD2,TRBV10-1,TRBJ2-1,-,CASSEQLAGVEQFF,TGCGCCAGCAGTGAGCAACTAGCGGGAGTTGAGCAGTTCTTC
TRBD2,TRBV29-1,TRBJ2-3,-,CSAGTSGRNYLGQYF,TGCAGCGCCGGGACTAGCGGGAGAAATTACCTAGGGCAGTATTTT
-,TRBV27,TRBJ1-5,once,CASSLTAGTDQPQHF,TGTGCCAGCAGTTTAACCGCAGGGACGGATCAGCCCCAGCATTTT